This T cell receptor beta chain comes out of a study of blood T cell repertoires in COVID-19. As processed by the authors: Cell counts per sample came from amplifying reference gene primers. The assay was immunoSEQ multiplex PCR, and TCRdb's table has in-frame clones only and misses some. V, J and clone size were drawn from that table, and D and trimming were deduced from the DNA. The sample lists 90,000 to 150,000 clones, roughly 83% occurring once. V lost 0 bases and J 2 bases, leaving 17 bases between the germline ends. The CDR3 covers 17 residues. From germline, CDR1 is LGHNA and CDR2 YSLEER. This clonotype was sampled from an elderly woman with acute or convalescent COVID-19. This chain joins TRBV4-3 and TRBJ2-7; D ambiguous. Sequenced material: peripheral blood. The CDR3 DNA reads TGCGCCAGCAGCCAAGATTACACGCCTGGTTCTGCCTACGAGCAGTACTTC. Protein product: CASSQDYTPGSAYEQYF.